Sequencing of this T cell receptor (beta chain) was carried out in a study of CD8 T cells in ankylosing spondylitis. This clonotype was counted many times. The antigen is unknown. TCRdb re-called the 5' RACE reads with MiXCR, one entry per CDR3 protein. This sample carries some 220,000 distinct CDR3 sequences, approximately 8% of them seen once, and the ten largest clones take approximately 5%. The junction had 9 bases not matched to a gene; V was cut back by 7 bases and J by 4 bases. This CDR3 comprises 14 residues. From germline, CDR1 is MDHEN and CDR2 SYDVKM. Findings and caveats of the study: Past research had described some motif variants in reactive arthritis synovial fluid and blood. Typical of ankylosing spondylitis blood, it appeared, was a TCR beta motif of fewer than ten highly homologous variants. Reports say disease-linked clones showed up significantly more in matched ankylosing spondylitis synovial fluid.

This sequence originates from a female donor with ankylosing spondylitis or in good health (not recorded which). The chain couples TRBV28 to TRBJ2-7; 8 bases fit TRBD2. The specimen was blood, either unsorted or a sorted T cell fraction (not recorded which). DNA of the CDR3: TGTGCCAGCACCCCCTGGGCTAGCGGGTACGAGCAGTACTTC. Translating it yields CASTPWASGYEQYF. The full variable domain, its missing parts supplied by reference TRBV28 and TRBJ2-7, is DVKVTQSSRYLVKRTGEKVFLECVQDMDHENMFWYRQDPGLGLRLIYFSYDVKMKEKGDIPEGYSVSREKKERFSLILESASTNQTSMYLCASTPWASGYEQYFGPGTRLTVT.